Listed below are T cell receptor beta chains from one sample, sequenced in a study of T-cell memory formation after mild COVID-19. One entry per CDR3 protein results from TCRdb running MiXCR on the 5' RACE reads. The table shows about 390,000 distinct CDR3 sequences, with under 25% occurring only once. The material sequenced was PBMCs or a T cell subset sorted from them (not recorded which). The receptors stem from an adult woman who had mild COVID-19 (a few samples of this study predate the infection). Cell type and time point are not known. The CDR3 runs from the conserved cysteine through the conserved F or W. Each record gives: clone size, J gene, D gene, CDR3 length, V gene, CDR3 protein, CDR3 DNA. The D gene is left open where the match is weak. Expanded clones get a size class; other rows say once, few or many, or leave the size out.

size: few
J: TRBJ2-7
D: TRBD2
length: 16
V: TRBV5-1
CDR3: CASSLAEAGGTYEQYF
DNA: TGCGCCAGCAGCTTGGCCGAGGCGGGGGGAACCTACGAGCAGTACTTC

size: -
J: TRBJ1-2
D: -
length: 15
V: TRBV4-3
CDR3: CASSQDLTDSYGYTF
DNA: TGCGCCAGCAGCCAAGATCTGACAGACTCCTATGGCTACACCTTC

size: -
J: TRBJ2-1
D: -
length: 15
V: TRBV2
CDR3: CASSEAPGTLREQFF
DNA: TGTGCCAGCAGTGAAGCACCCGGGACTCTACGTGAGCAGTTCTTC

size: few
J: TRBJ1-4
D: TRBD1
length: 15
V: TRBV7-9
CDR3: CASSPGTGEDEKLFF
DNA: TGTGCCAGCAGCCCTGGGACAGGGGAAGATGAAAAACTGTTTTTT

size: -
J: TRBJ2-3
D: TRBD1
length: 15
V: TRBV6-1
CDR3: CASRDRDPSTDTQYF
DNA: TGTGCCAGCAGAGACAGGGACCCTAGCACAGATACGCAGTATTTT

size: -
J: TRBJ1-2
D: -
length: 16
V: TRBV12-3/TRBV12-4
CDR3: CASSPRNRVQVYGYTF
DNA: TGTGCCAGCAGTCCCCGGAACAGGGTCCAAGTCTATGGCTACACCTTC

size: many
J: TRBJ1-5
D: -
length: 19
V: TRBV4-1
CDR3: CASSQEAFVGQGGSQPQHF
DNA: TGCGCCAGCAGCCAAGAGGCTTTCGTGGGGCAGGGTGGAAGTCAGCCCCAGCATTTT

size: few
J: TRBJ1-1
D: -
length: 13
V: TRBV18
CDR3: CASSPRALDEAFF
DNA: TGTGCCAGCTCACCCCGGGCCCTGGACGAAGCTTTCTTT

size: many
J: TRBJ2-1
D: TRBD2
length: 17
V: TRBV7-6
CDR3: CASSLGLAGDSYNEQFF
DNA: TGTGCCAGCAGCCTGGGACTAGCGGGCGACTCCTACAATGAGCAGTTCTTC

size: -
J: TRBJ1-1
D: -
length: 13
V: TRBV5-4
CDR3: CASSPGPVTEAFF
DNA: TGTGCCAGCAGCCCCGGACCGGTTACTGAAGCTTTCTTT

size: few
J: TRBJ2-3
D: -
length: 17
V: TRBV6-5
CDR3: CASSPVGGLTSTDTQYF
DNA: TGTGCCAGCAGCCCAGTCGGTGGTCTCACTAGCACAGATACGCAGTATTTT

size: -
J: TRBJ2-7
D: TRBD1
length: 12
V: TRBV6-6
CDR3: CASREGQGKQYF
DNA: TGTGCCAGCAGGGAGGGACAGGGGAAGCAGTACTTC

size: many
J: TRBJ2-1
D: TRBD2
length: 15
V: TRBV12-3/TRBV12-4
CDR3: CASSSGGRAMNEQFF
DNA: TGTGCCAGCAGTTCGGGCGGGAGGGCCATGAATGAGCAGTTCTTC

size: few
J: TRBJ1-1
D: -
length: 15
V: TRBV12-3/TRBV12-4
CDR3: CASSRTGRRDTEAFF
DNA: TGTGCCAGCAGTCGAACAGGGAGGCGGGACACTGAAGCTTTCTTT

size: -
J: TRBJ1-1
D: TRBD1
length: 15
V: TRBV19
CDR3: CASSRKDRGQTEAFF
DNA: TGTGCCAGTAGCCGAAAGGACAGGGGACAGACTGAAGCTTTCTTT

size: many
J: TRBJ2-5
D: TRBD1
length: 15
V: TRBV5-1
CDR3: CASSSQGRSQETQYF
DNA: TGCGCCAGCAGCTCACAGGGGCGATCCCAAGAGACCCAGTACTTC

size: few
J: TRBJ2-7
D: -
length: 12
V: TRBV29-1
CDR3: CSVEDGTYEQYF
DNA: TGCAGCGTCGAGGACGGCACCTACGAGCAGTACTTC

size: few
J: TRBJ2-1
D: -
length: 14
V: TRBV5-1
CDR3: CASSPDWADNEQFF
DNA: TGCGCCAGCAGCCCGGACTGGGCGGACAATGAGCAGTTCTTC

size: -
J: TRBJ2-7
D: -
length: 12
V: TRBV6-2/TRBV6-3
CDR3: CASSPHNYEQYF
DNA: TGTGCCAGCAGCCCGCACAACTACGAGCAGTACTTC

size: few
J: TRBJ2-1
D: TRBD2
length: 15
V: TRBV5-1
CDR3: CASSSQGLAADEQFF
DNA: TGCGCCAGCAGCTCACAGGGACTAGCGGCGGATGAGCAGTTCTTC

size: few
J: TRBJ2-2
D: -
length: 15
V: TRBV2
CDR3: CASSEDDIWGGELFF
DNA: TGTGCCAGCAGTGAGGATGATATTTGGGGTGGGGAGCTGTTTTTT

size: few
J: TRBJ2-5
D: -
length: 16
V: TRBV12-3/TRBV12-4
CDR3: CASSSTQGGWQETQYF
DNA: TGTGCCAGCAGCTCTACACAGGGAGGATGGCAAGAGACCCAGTACTTC

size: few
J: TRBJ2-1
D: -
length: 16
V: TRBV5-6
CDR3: CASSFDRRSSYNEQFF
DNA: TGTGCCAGCAGCTTCGACAGGAGGAGCTCCTACAATGAGCAGTTCTTC

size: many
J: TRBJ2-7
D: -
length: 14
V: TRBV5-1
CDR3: CASSQNPEIYEQYF
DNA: TGCGCCAGCAGCCAAAATCCAGAGATCTACGAGCAGTACTTC

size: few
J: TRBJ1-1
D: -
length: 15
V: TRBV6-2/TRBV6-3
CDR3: CASSYEGQGSTEAFF
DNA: TGTGCCAGCAGTTACGAGGGGCAGGGGAGCACTGAAGCTTTCTTT

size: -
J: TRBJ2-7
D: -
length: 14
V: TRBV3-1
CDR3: CASSQEPATYEQYF
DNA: TGTGCCAGCAGCCAAGAACCAGCCACCTACGAGCAGTACTTC

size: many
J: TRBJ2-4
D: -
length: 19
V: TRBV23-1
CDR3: CASSRQGRTAEVAKNIQYF
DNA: TGCGCCAGCAGTCGGCAGGGCAGGACGGCTGAAGTAGCCAAAAACATTCAGTACTTC

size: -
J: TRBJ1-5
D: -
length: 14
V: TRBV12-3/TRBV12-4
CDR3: CASSRRDGIQPQHF
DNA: TGTGCCAGCAGCCGCAGGGATGGAATTCAGCCCCAGCATTTT

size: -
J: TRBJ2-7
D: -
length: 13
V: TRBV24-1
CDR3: CATSDLWGYEQYF
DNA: TGTGCCACCAGTGATTTGTGGGGGTACGAGCAGTACTTC

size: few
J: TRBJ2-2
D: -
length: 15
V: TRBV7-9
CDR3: CASSSPGVVGRELFF
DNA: TGTGCCAGCAGCTCACCAGGGGTTGTGGGCCGGGAGCTGTTTTTT

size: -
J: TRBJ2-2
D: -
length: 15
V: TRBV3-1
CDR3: CASSQGGGEDGELIF
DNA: TGTGCCAGCAGCCAAGGAGGGGGAGAAGACGGGGAGCTGATTTTT

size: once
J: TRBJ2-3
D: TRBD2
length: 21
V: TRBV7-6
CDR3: CASSSTPRTSGSGTSTDTQYF
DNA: TGTGCCAGCAGCTCAACCCCTAGGACTAGCGGAAGCGGGACTAGCACAGATACGCAGTATTTT

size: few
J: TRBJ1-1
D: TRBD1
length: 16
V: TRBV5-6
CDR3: CASSLISGGPDTEAFF
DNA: TGTGCCAGCAGCTTGATTTCAGGGGGCCCGGACACTGAAGCTTTCTTT

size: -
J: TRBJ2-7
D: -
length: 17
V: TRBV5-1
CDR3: CASSALGGGQNHYEQYF
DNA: TGCGCCAGCAGCGCCCTCGGGGGGGGACAGAACCACTACGAGCAGTACTTC

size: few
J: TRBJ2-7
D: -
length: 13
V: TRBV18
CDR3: CASSLNLGEEQYF
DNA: TGTGCCAGCTCCCTTAATCTCGGCGAGGAGCAGTACTTC

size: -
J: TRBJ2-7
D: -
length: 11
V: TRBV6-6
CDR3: CASSDPYEQYF
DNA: TGTGCCAGCAGCGACCCCTACGAGCAGTACTTC

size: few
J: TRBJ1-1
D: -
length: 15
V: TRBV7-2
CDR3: CASSFSGIVGTEAFF
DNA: TGTGCCAGCAGCTTCAGTGGAATTGTGGGCACTGAAGCTTTCTTT

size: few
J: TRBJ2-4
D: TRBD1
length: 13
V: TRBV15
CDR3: CATSRDQGTGEYF
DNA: TGTGCCACCAGCAGAGATCAGGGGACAGGGGAGTACTTC

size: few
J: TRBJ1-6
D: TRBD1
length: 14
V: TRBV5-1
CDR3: CASSLRTGNSPLHF
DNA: TGCGCCAGCAGCCTGCGGACAGGGAATTCACCCCTCCACTTT

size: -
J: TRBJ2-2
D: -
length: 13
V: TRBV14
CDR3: CASSLTSKSELFF
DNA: TGTGCCAGCAGCCTGACCTCGAAGTCGGAGCTGTTTTTT

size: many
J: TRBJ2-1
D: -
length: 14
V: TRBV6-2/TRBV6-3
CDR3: CASSRPGAYNEQFF
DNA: TGTGCCAGCAGCCGACCGGGCGCCTACAATGAGCAGTTCTTC

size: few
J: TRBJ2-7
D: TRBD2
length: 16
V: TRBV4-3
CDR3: CASSQSPSGRAYEQYF
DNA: TGCGCCAGCAGCCAATCCCCTAGCGGGAGGGCCTACGAGCAGTACTTC

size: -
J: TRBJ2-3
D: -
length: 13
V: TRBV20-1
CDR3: CRARRRGTDTQYF
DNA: TGCAGGGCAAGAAGAAGGGGCACAGATACGCAGTATTTT

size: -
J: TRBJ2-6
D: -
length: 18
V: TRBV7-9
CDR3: CASSLVGVSPSGANVLTF
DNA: TGTGCCAGCAGCTTAGTTGGGGTATCCCCCTCTGGGGCCAACGTCCTGACTTTC